A selection of T cell receptor beta chains follows, all from one sample in a study of blood T cells in healthy people across ages. TCRdb independently ran MiXCR on the 5' RACE reads; one entry per CDR3 protein. The sample holds hundreds of thousands of distinct CDR3 sequences, roughly 30% seen once. Sequencing input: blood. The receptor set was obtained from an elderly woman in good health. Both conserved end residues are part of each CDR3.

v_call cdr3_aa
TRBV20-1 CSARTEGAQYF
TRBV24-1 CATSDSARTGNTGELFF
TRBV11-2 CASSPDRAGYGYTF
TRBV6-6 CASSYSPGPHLGTQYF
TRBV13 CASSLTGQPEETQYF
TRBV28 CASTLRGARNQPQHF
TRBV20-1 CSALGQKFGEQYF
TRBV7-8 CASSVFETEFF
TRBV6-1 CAGGQARETQYF
TRBV12-3/TRBV12-4 CASSLTRSVRSSTDTQYF
TRBV6-5 CASGRQGRGGTEAFF
TRBV3-1 CASSQVLAGGADTQYF
TRBV3-1 CASSGAVNSPLHF
TRBV7-9 CASSPFNRGQPQHF
TRBV2 CASSNPGLAGWEQYF
TRBV2 CASSDDSSGIGYTF
TRBV10-3 CSGATGANVLTF
TRBV20-1 CSAQDVGRSYEQYF
TRBV27 CASSKIPGPDYGYTF
TRBV4-3 CASSQDRGRGTEAFF
TRBV5-1 CASNPDLDQETQYF
TRBV5-1 CASSLSGVYEQFF
TRBV5-6 CAGSSTPRRDDEQFF
TRBV6-2/TRBV6-3 CASSYGVLTTYEQYF
TRBV5-1 CAGSRGVYNEQFF
TRBV6-1 CASSESRSEAFF
TRBV28 CASSLQGFGEKLFF
TRBV12-3/TRBV12-4 CASSPTGYEQPQHF
TRBV5-1 CASSSPSGELYEQYF
TRBV3-1 CASSQDRIYQETQFF
TRBV5-1 CASSPNGQGGIETQYF
TRBV4-2 CASSQRSSGFYEQYF
TRBV20-1 CSARLQGGSEKLFF
TRBV7-2 CASSLTQDNSPLHF
TRBV24-1 CATSDSIGTGNQPQHF
TRBV3-1 CASSPSSGNPGETQYF
TRBV15 CATSRDLRNTEAFF
TRBV20-1 CSAQDRSNQPQHF
TRBV20-1 CSAGPGQIISAAKNIQYF
TRBV5-1 CASSLEAREQYF
TRBV12-3/TRBV12-4 CASSLGQAHWDF
TRBV7-2 CASSLVGPGGGDTQYF
TRBV12-3/TRBV12-4 CASSLGDRLRTDTQYF
TRBV5-1 CASSFNGLASEQFF
TRBV7-9 CASSSWRSGSLASGANVLTF
TRBV4-2 CASSQTDSGRGETQYF
TRBV28 CASSRDRDFAEAFF
TRBV28 CASSWSYEQYF
TRBV6-2/TRBV6-3 CASSSAGAISEQFF
TRBV24-1 CATSGWGNQPQHF